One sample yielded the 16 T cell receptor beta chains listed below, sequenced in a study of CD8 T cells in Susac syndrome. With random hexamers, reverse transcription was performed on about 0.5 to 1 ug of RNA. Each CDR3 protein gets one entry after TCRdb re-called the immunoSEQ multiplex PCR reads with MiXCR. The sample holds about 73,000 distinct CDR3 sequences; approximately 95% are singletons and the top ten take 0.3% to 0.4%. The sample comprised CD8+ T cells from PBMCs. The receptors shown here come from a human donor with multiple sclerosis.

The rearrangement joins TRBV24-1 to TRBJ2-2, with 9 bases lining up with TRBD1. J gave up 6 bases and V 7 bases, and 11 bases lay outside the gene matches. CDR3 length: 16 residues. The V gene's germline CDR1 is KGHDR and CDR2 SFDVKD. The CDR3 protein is CATRVRRDRDAGELFF. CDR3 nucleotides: TGTGCCACCAGGGTGCGACGGGACAGGGACGCCGGGGAGCTGTTTTTT.

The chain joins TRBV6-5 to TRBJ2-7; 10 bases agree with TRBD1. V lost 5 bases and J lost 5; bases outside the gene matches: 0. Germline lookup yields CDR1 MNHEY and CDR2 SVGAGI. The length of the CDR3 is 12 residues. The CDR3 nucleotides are TGTGCCAGCAGTGGGACAGGGGACGAGCAGTACTTC. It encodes CASSGTGDEQYF.

DNA for the CDR3: TGTGCCAGCAGTTTATCAAGCGGGGGGGCCAATGAGCAGTTCTTC. This sequence encodes CASSLSSGGANEQFF. The chain links TRBV27 to TRBJ2-1, with 10 nucleotides matching TRBD2. CDR3 length: 15 amino acids. Unmatched junction bases numbered 2, after V lost 0 bases and J lost 6 bases. In germline, CDR1 is MNHEY, CDR2 SMNVEV (reference sequence).

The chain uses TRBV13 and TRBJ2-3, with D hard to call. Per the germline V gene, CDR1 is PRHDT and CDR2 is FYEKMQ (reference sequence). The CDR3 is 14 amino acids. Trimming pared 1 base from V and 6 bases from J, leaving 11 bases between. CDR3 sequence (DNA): TGTGCCAGCAGCTTAGATGGGGTACGGGATACGCAGTATTTT. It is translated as CASSLDGVRDTQYF.

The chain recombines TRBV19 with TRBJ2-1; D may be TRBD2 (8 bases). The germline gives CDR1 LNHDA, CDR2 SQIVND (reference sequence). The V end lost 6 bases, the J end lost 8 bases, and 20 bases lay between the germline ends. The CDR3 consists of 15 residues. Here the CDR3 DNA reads TGTGCCAGTAGAATCAGGGGGAGCGGGAGTTATGAGCAGTTCTTC. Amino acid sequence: CASRIRGSGSYEQFF. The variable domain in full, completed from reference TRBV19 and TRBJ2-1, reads DGGITQSPKYLFRKEGQNVTLSCEQNLNHDAMYWYRQDPGQGLRLIYYSQIVNDFQKGDIAEGYSVSREKKESFPLTVTSAQKNPTAFYLCASRIRGSGSYEQFFGPGTRLTVL.

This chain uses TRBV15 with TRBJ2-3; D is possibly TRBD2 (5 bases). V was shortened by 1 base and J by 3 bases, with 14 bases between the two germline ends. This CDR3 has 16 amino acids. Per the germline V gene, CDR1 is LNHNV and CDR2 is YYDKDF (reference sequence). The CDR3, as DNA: TGTGCCACCAGCAGAGGACGGCGGAGGATGACAGATACGCAGTATTTT. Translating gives CATSRGRRRMTDTQYF.

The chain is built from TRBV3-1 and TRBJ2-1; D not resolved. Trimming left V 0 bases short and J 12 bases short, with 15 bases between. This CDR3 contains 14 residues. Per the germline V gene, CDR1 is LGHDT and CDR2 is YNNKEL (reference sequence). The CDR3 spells CASSQEDPGPGQFF. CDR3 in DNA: TGTGCCAGCAGCCAAGAGGACCCTGGGCCGGGGCAGTTCTTC.

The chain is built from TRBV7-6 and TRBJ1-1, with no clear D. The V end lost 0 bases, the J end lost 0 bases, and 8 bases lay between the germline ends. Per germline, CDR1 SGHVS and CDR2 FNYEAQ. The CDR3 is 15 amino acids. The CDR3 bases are TGTGCCAGCAGCTTAGCGCTTGAGATGAACACTGAAGCTTTCTTT. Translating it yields CASSLALEMNTEAFF.

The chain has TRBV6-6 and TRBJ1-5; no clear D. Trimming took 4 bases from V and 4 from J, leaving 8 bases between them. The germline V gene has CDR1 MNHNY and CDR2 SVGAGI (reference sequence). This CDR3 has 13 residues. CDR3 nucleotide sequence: TGTGCCAGCAGTTCGGTCCCTAATCAGCCCCAGCATTTT. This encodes CASSSVPNQPQHF.

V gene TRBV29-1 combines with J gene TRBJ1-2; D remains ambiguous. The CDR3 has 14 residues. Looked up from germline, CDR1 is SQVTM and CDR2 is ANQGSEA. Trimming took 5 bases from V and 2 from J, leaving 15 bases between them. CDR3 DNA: TGCAGCGTTCTCCAACTTTCCACAAACTATGGCTACACCTTC. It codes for CSVLQLSTNYGYTF.

The CDR3 spells CASSQETQYF. The CDR3 DNA follows: TGTGCCAGCAGCCAGGAGACCCAGTACTTC. This rearrangement joins TRBV5-6 to TRBJ2-5; D uncertain. Germline V gene sequence: CDR1 SGHDT, CDR2 YYEEEE. The germline V and J ends were trimmed by 4 bases and 5 bases, with 3 bases remaining between them. This CDR3 is 10 amino acids long. Using reference TRBV5-6 and TRBJ2-5 for the parts outside the CDR3, the full variable domain is DAGVTQSPTHLIKTRGQQVTLRCSPKSGHDTVSWYQQALGQGPQFIFQYYEEEERQRGNFPDRFSGHQFPNYSSELNVNALLLGDSALYLCASSQETQYFGPGTRLLVL.

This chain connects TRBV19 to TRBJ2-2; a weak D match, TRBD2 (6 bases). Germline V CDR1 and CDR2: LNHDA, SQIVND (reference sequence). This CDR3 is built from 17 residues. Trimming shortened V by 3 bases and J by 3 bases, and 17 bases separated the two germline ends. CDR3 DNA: TGTGCCAGTAGTATTGGGTGGGGGGAGCGGTACACCGGGGAGCTGTTTTTT. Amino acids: CASSIGWGERYTGELFF.

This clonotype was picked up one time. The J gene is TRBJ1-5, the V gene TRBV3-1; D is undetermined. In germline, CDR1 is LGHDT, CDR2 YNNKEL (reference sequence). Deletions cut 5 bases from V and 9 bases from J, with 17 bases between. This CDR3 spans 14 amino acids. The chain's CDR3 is CASSEKYGEWPQHF. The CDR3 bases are TGTGCCAGCAGCGAAAAGTACGGCGAATGGCCCCAGCATTTT.

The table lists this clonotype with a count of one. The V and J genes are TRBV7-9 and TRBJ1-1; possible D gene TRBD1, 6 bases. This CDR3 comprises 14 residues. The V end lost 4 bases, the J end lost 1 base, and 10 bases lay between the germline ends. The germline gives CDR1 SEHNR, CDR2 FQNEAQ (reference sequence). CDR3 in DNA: TGTGCCAGCAGCTACGTACAGGGGAACACTGAAGCTTTCTTT. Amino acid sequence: CASSYVQGNTEAFF.

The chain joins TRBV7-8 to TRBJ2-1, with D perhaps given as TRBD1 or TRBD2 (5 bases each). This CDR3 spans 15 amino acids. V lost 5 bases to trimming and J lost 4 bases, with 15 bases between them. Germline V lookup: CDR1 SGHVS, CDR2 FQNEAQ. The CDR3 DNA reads TGTGCCAGCAGCCCCAGAGGGGATTCTTACAATGAGCAGTTCTTC. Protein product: CASSPRGDSYNEQFF.

CDR3 region: CASGFTQGVDGYTF. In DNA, the CDR3 is TGTGCTAGTGGTTTTACCCAGGGGGTGGATGGCTACACCTTC. The chain combines TRBV12-5 with TRBJ1-2, with 7 bases fitting TRBD1. This CDR3 is built from 14 residues. Trimming cost V 3 bases and J 6 bases; bases outside gene matches: 7. CDR1 is LGHNT, CDR2 FRNRAP, per germline.